The T cell receptor (beta chain) under discussion was sequenced for a study of blood T cell repertoires in COVID-19. Turning to the study itself: Nucleic acid was either cDNA or gDNA, and it came from T cells, B-cell-depleted T cells, or PBMCs.

The length of the CDR3 is 11 residues. Germline V lookup: CDR1 LGHDT, CDR2 YNNKEL (reference sequence). The V gene lost 1 base and the J gene lost 10 bases, with 6 bases spanning the gap. Original processing methods: From reference gene primer amplification, estimates of nucleated cell counts were derived. The repertoire was sequenced with immunoSEQ multiplex PCR; TCRdb's copy has only in-frame clones and lacks some. The D gene and trimming were derived from the DNA, and the V and J assignments and clone size from that table. The sample contains a few hundred thousand clones, under 90% of which appear only once.

The sample consisted of peripheral blood. This TCR was sampled from a woman aged 18-29 years with acute or convalescent COVID-19. The chain uses TRBV3-1 (or the pseudogene TRBV3-2) and TRBJ2-3; TRBD2 might be the D (6 bases). The CDR3 DNA reads as TGTGCCAGCAGCCAAGCGGGGGCGCAGTATTTT. This translates into CASSQAGAQYF.